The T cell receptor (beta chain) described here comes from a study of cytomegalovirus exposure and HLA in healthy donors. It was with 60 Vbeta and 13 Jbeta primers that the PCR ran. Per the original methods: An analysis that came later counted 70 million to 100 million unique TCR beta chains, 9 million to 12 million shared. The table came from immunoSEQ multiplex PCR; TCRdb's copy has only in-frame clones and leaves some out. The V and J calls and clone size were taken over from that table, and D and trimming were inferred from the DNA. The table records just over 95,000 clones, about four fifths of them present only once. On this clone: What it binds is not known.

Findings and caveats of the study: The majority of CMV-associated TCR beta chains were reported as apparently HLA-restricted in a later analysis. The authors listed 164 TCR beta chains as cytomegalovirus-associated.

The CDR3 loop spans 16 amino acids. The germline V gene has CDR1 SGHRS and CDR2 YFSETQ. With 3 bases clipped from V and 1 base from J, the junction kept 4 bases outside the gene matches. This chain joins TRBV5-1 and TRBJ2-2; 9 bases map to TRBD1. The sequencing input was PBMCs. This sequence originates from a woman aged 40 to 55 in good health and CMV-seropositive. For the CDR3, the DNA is TGCGCCAGCAGCTCTCGGACAGGGGTGAACACCGGGGAGCTGTTTTTT. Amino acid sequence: CASSSRTGVNTGELFF.